These 20 T cell receptor beta chains were all obtained from the same sample, sequenced in a study of cytomegalovirus exposure and HLA in healthy donors. The PCR ran on 60 Vbeta and 13 Jbeta primers. TCRdb's copy holds only in-frame clones and misses some; the assay was immunoSEQ multiplex PCR. The data include over 60,000 clones; the top ten clones carry 7.5%. Sequenced material: PBMCs. These receptors came from a female donor in good health and CMV-seropositive.

The V and J genes are TRBV5-1 and TRBJ1-1; TRBD1 is a possible D gene (6 bases). The germline V and J ends were trimmed by 1 base and 4 bases, with 14 bases remaining between them. There are 15 residues in the CDR3. CDR1 and CDR2 from the germline V gene are SGHRS and YFSETQ. This CDR3 is CASSLLGGLSTEAFF. CDR3 sequence (DNA): TGCGCCAGCAGCTTGTTGGGGGGGCTTAGCACTGAAGCTTTCTTT.

Frequency places this clone as medium-sized. The chain couples TRBV4-2 to TRBJ2-7, with a tentative D call TRBD2 (6 bases). Germline V gene lookup returns CDR1 LGHNA and CDR2 YNFKEQ. V shed 6 bases and J shed 5 bases, with 17 bases lying between them. The CDR3 length is 14 residues. As DNA, the CDR3 is TGTGCCAGCAGTGGAGCAGCGGGCCGGGACGAGCAGTACTTC. This encodes CASSGAAGRDEQYF.

The V gene is TRBV5-8, the J gene TRBJ2-7; a possible D gene is TRBD2 (5 bases). CDR1 is SGHTS, CDR2 YDEGEE, per germline. Trimming cost V 4 bases and J 1 base, with 15 bases left between them. This CDR3 contains 15 residues. The CDR3 DNA reads as TGTGCCAGCAGCCGGGCGGGCCACTTATCCTACGAGCAGTACTTC. Its protein is CASSRAGHLSYEQYF.

The chain recombines TRBV11-2 with TRBJ2-7, with TRBD2 matching over 8 bases. The V and J ends lost 2 bases and 6 bases, in that order; junction bases with no gene match: 6. This CDR3 is built from 14 residues. The germline V gene has CDR1 SGHAT and CDR2 FQNNGV. CDR3: CASSLSGRESEQYF. CDR3 DNA sequence: TGTGCCAGCAGCTTATCCGGGAGGGAGTCCGAGCAGTACTTC.

This chain uses TRBV23-1 with TRBJ1-5; D gene uncertain. TRBV23-1 is an ORF for which the function is uncertain. The V and J ends lost 0 bases and 0 bases respectively, with 15 bases between them. The CDR3 sequence is 18 residues long. The CDR3 DNA reads as TGCGCCAGCAGTCAATCACCGGTTTTTGGGCTTAGCAATCAGCCCCAGCATTTT. The encoded protein is CASSQSPVFGLSNQPQHF.

This CDR3 reads CASSAQQGTGDGYTF. The CDR3 DNA reads as TGTGCCAGCAGCGCCCAACAGGGAACCGGGGATGGCTACACCTTC. The chain recombines TRBV9 with TRBJ1-2, with D maybe TRBD1 (6 bases). Germline loops: CDR1 SGDLS, CDR2 YYNGEE. Trimming shortened V by 3 bases and J by 6 bases, and 18 bases separated the two germline ends. CDR3 length equals 15 residues.

The rearrangement links TRBV19 to TRBJ1-4, with a tentative D call TRBD1 (5 bases). This CDR3 is 15 amino acids long. V was trimmed by 7 bases and J by 4 bases, leaving 16 bases between them. The germline gives CDR1 LNHDA, CDR2 SQIVND (reference sequence). The CDR3 DNA follows: TGTGCCAGTAACCAGGGCGGGACTGGTAATGAAAAACTGTTTTTT. Residues: CASNQGGTGNEKLFF.

The genes are TRBV25-1 and TRBJ2-3, with 7 bases lining up with TRBD1. CDR1 MGHDK and CDR2 SYGVNS come from the germline V gene. The CDR3 totals 16 residues. Germline trimming cut 5 bases from V and 0 bases from J; bases unmatched to any gene: 8. This chain's CDR3 is CASSSGTVSSTDTQYF. The CDR3 nucleotides are TGTGCCAGCAGTTCCGGGACAGTGAGTAGCACAGATACGCAGTATTTT.

The chain employs TRBV6-6 and TRBJ1-1, with D maybe TRBD1 (5 bases). This CDR3 comprises 15 residues. V was cut by 7 bases and J by 2 bases, with 17 bases left in between. Germline V gene data show CDR1 as MNHNY and CDR2 as SVGAGI (reference sequence). The CDR3, as DNA: TGTGCCAGCATCGGAAAGGGGTTGGGAAACACTGAAGCTTTCTTT. Its protein is CASIGKGLGNTEAFF.

The V and J genes are TRBV10-3 and TRBJ2-3, with TRBD2 matching over 10 bases. Per the germline V gene, CDR1 is ENHRY and CDR2 is SYGVKD. This CDR3 contains 15 residues. Trimming at V came to 4 bases and at J to 5 bases, leaving 6 bases not matched to a gene. The CDR3 protein is CAISAAGGHGDTQYF. Written as DNA, the CDR3 is TGTGCCATCAGTGCAGCGGGGGGGCATGGAGATACGCAGTATTTT.

This sequence joins TRBV12-5 and TRBJ2-3; D not resolved. From germline, CDR1 is LGHNT and CDR2 FRNRAP. V was cut by 1 base and J by 3 bases, with 11 bases left in between. The CDR3 consists of 15 residues. The CDR3, as DNA: TGTGCTAGTGGTTTGGGGCTAGTAGGTACAGATACGCAGTATTTT. It is translated as CASGLGLVGTDTQYF.

The chain is built from TRBV30 and TRBJ1-2; 9 bases map to TRBD1. The germline V gene has CDR1 GTSNPN and CDR2 SVGIG (reference sequence). The CDR3 has 14 amino acids. V shed 1 base and J 4 bases; nucleotides not matched to a gene: 4. The CDR3 spells CAWSGGGQGYGYTF. CDR3 coding DNA: TGTGCCTGGAGTGGGGGGGGACAGGGCTATGGCTACACCTTC.

The genes are TRBV7-8 and TRBJ1-6, with D uncertain. The V gene's germline CDR1 is SGHVS and CDR2 FQNEAQ. The CDR3 loop spans 18 amino acids. V was shortened by 0 bases and J by 0 bases, with 12 bases between the two germline ends. CDR3 amino acids: CASSLARPGSSYNSPLHF. In nucleotides, the CDR3 is TGTGCCAGCAGCTTAGCGCGCCCCGGGAGCTCCTATAATTCACCCCTCCACTTT.

V gene TRBV7-2 combines with J gene TRBJ1-2; possible D gene TRBD1, 5 bases. This CDR3 spans 14 amino acids. The germline gives CDR1 SGHTA, CDR2 FQGNSA. Trimming stripped 5 bases from V and 2 bases from J, with 12 bases between. The DNA for the CDR3 is TGTGCCAGCAGCGACAGCCTCTTCAACTATGGCTACACCTTC. Translated: CASSDSLFNYGYTF.

The chain couples TRBV5-1 to TRBJ2-7, with 8 bases that match TRBD1. The CDR3 totals 14 residues. V lost 0 bases to trimming and J lost 4 bases; unmatched junction nucleotides: 3. Germline CDR1 and CDR2: SGHRS and YFSETQ. CDR3 loop: CASSLVRGPYEQYF. The CDR3 region has the DNA TGCGCCAGCAGCTTGGTCAGGGGGCCGTACGAGCAGTACTTC.

The gene calls are TRBV19 and TRBJ2-1; tentatively, D is TRBD1 (5 bases). Germline V lookup: CDR1 LNHDA, CDR2 SQIVND (reference sequence). The CDR3 runs 15 residues. Trimming removed 1 base from V and 4 bases from J, with 11 bases in between. The CDR3 DNA sequence: TGTGCCAGTAGTATAGTACAGGCCCGTTACAATGAGCAGTTCTTC. Translation gives CASSIVQARYNEQFF.

The chain is built from TRBV28 and TRBJ2-1; TRBD2 matches 10 bases. CDR1 and CDR2 (germline): MDHEN, SYDVKM. The CDR3 has 16 residues. V dropped 5 bases and J dropped 4; count of bases not matched to a gene: 8. CDR3 residues: CASSPLLAGDYNEQFF. The CDR3 DNA reads as TGTGCCAGCAGTCCCCTTCTAGCGGGAGATTACAATGAGCAGTTCTTC.

The gene calls are TRBV5-5 and TRBJ1-4; tentatively, D is TRBD1 (5 bases). The germline CDR1 and CDR2 sequences are SGHKS and YYEKEE (reference sequence). CDR3 length equals 16 residues. The V and J ends lost 4 bases and 0 bases respectively, with 13 bases between them. This chain's CDR3 is CASSSAGVATNEKLFF. The CDR3 bases are TGTGCCAGCAGCAGTGCGGGGGTAGCAACTAATGAAAAACTGTTTTTT.

CDR3 DNA sequence: TGTGCCAGCAGCCCGAGGGGAGGGATCTCCTACGAGCAGTACTTC. The encoded protein is CASSPRGGISYEQYF. The chain combines TRBV7-9 with TRBJ2-7; 7 nucleotides match TRBD2. This CDR3 spans 15 amino acids. In germline, CDR1 is SEHNR, CDR2 FQNEAQ (reference sequence). V shed 5 bases and J 0 bases; nucleotides not matched to a gene: 7.

V is TRBV5-8 and J is TRBJ2-7; 7 positions agree with TRBD1. The CDR3 covers 15 residues. V lost 0 bases, J lost 1 base, and 4 bases stayed unmatched. Germline V CDR1 and CDR2: SGHTS, YDEGEE. The CDR3 bases are TGTGCCAGCAGCTTGGAACCACAGGGGTCCTACGAGCAGTACTTC. Translation gives CASSLEPQGSYEQYF.